This TCR beta chain was documented in a study of blood T cell repertoires in COVID-19 (dated by TCRdb to between 2020 and 2021). With respect to the entire study: The collaborator samples originated in the United States, Italy and Spain and spanned the acute and convalescent phases of COVID-19. The prospective study material was composed of cDNA or gDNA derived from T cells, B-cell-depleted T cells, or PBMCs. Deeply sampled blood TCRbeta repertoires from subjects exposed to, actively infected with, or recovered from COVID-19 were included in the dataset. The repertoires were released in a freely available public database intended as a resource for research on the immune response to SARS-CoV-2. Samples were obtained from the ongoing ImmuneRACE study (first 160 participants) and from 950 to 1,500 subjects provided by 6 global collaborators. Sample metadata almost always included a de-identified subject ID, COVID-19 status, age in years and sex. Where available, HLA class I and class II types were taken from metadata supplied by the sample provider and were not determined by assay-based typing. Study-level results and caveats: The amount of clinical and demographic metadata varied by source and participant and was provided uncurated.

TCRbeta CDR3 regions were amplified from genomic DNA using the immunoSEQ Assay, a bias-controlled multiplex PCR. In the authors' own workflow: The number of nucleated cells in each sample was estimated by amplification of reference gene primers within the assay. To quantify the absolute abundance of each unique TCRbeta CDR3 rearrangement, sequence reads were collapsed and filtered. For each sample, productive Simpson clonality was calculated as the square root of Simpson's diversity index across productive rearrangements. What TCRdb holds here is the immuneACCESS table cut down to in-frame rearrangements. Part of the clones is not present; checked against another copy, under half of the missing clones reflect an unresolved V gene, and the others are unexplained. V, J and clone size reflect that table, while D and trimming were determined from the DNA. The sample table holds some 150,000 clones, of which about 80% were seen once. The top ten constitute 1.5% to 2% of the sample.

Comment on this clone: This clone's antigen is unknown. Within one base of it there is no much larger clone, and no base qualities were kept.

Participants in the prospective study were aged 18 to 89 years, lived in 24 United States geographic areas, and enrolled through a virtual design. Cohort assignment in the prospective study relied on participant-reported clinical history from a screening survey and a study questionnaire. Exposed participants were defined as having been in contact with someone with a PCR-confirmed or clinician-diagnosed COVID-19 case within 2 weeks of study entry. In the prospective study, mobile phlebotomists collected whole blood, serum and a nasopharyngeal or oropharyngeal swab from each participant. Prospective study participants could optionally give additional blood draws and questionnaires over an approximately two-month period. Blood samples from the prospective study were shipped frozen or at room temperature prior to DNA extraction. The receptor was isolated from a woman in her late teens or twenties who had been exposed to COVID-19. The specimen was PBMCs or T cells enriched from blood (not recorded which).

The DNA reads TGTGCCAGCAGCCCCAGGACTAGCGTAGAGACCCAGTACTTC. This translates into CASSPRTSVETQYF. This receptor chain uses TRBV3-1 (or the pseudogene TRBV3-2) and TRBJ2-5, and 9 junction bases match TRBD2. The junction shows trimming of 4 bases on V and 4 bases on J, and the gene matches do not reach 4 bases of it. The CDR3 has 14 amino acids, counting the end cysteine and phenylalanine. Kept here is only the CDR3 DNA, which spans 42 bases and is read in frame from base 1. The germline V gene encodes CDR1 LGHDT and CDR2 YNNKEL (reference sequence).